The rows below give T cell receptor beta chains drawn from one sample of a study of OX40 agonist ivuxolimab in advanced cancers. Data came from immunoSEQ multiplex PCR; TCRdb stores just in-frame clones and leaves some out. This table holds about 86,000 clones, 70% to 90% found once. Sample: CD4+ or CD8+ T cells sorted from blood, taken in a trial of the OX40 agonist ivuxolimab. All receptors come from an adult with an advanced solid tumor such as melanoma, head and neck, liver or kidney cancer. CDR3s include the opening cysteine and the closing phenylalanine or tryptophan. A D gene is named only where the DNA matches it firmly.

CSVLGGEEQPQHF	TGCAGCGTTCTAGGGGGCGAAGAACAGCCCCAGCATTTT	TRBV29-1	TRBJ1-5	TRBD1
CASREPGTYNEQFF	TGTGCCAGTAGGGAACCGGGCACCTACAATGAGCAGTTCTTC	TRBV19	TRBJ2-1	-
CASSLLASGISLAKNIQYF	TGTGCCAGCAGCTTGCTGGCTAGCGGGATCAGTCTAGCCAAAAACATTCAGTACTTC	TRBV5-6	TRBJ2-4	TRBD2
CASSWAGASKNIQYF	TGTGCCAGCAGCTGGGCGGGGGCTAGTAAAAACATTCAGTACTTC	TRBV27	TRBJ2-4	-
CASGPSGTQETQYF	TGTGCCAGCGGCCCCAGCGGGACCCAAGAGACCCAGTACTTC	TRBV25-1	TRBJ2-5	TRBD2
CASSERTGRPFSGANVLTF	TGCGCCAGCAGTGAGAGGACAGGCCGCCCCTTCTCTGGGGCCAACGTCCTGACTTTC	TRBV10-1	TRBJ2-6	TRBD1
CASSMTSSRETQYF	TGTGCCAGTAGTATGACCTCAAGCAGGGAGACCCAGTACTTC	TRBV19	TRBJ2-5	-
CASSEALLLGGQPQHF	TGTGCCAGCAGTGAAGCGCTTCTCCTCGGTGGGCAGCCCCAGCATTTT	TRBV6-1	TRBJ1-5	-
CASRGWDKNEKLFF	TGTGCCAGCAGGGGGTGGGACAAAAATGAAAAACTGTTTTTT	TRBV21-1	TRBJ1-4	-
CASSLAGAGRDEQFF	TGCGCCAGCAGCTTGGCCGGAGCGGGGCGGGATGAGCAGTTCTTC	TRBV5-1	TRBJ2-1	TRBD2